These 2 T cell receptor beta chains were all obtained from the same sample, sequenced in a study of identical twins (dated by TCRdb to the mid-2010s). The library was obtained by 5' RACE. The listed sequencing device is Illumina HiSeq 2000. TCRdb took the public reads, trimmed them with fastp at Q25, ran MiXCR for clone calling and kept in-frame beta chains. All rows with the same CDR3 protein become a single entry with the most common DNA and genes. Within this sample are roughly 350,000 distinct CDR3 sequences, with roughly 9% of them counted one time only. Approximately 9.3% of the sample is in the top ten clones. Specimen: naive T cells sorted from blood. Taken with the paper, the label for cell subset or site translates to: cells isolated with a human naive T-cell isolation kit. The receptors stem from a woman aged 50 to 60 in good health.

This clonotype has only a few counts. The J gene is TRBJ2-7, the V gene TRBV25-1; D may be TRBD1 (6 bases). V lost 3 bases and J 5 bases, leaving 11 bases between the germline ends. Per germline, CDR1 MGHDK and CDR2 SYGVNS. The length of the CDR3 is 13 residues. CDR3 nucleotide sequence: TGTGCCAGCAGTGAGGCTGGGGGCCACGAGCAGTACTTC. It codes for CASSEAGGHEQYF.

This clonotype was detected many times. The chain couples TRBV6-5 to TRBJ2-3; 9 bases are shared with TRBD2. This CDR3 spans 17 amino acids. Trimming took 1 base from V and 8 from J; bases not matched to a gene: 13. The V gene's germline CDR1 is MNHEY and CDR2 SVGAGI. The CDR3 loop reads CASSYLATSGRGGTQYF. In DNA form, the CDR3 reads TGTGCCAGCAGTTACTTGGCGACTAGCGGTCGAGGGGGTACGCAGTATTTT.